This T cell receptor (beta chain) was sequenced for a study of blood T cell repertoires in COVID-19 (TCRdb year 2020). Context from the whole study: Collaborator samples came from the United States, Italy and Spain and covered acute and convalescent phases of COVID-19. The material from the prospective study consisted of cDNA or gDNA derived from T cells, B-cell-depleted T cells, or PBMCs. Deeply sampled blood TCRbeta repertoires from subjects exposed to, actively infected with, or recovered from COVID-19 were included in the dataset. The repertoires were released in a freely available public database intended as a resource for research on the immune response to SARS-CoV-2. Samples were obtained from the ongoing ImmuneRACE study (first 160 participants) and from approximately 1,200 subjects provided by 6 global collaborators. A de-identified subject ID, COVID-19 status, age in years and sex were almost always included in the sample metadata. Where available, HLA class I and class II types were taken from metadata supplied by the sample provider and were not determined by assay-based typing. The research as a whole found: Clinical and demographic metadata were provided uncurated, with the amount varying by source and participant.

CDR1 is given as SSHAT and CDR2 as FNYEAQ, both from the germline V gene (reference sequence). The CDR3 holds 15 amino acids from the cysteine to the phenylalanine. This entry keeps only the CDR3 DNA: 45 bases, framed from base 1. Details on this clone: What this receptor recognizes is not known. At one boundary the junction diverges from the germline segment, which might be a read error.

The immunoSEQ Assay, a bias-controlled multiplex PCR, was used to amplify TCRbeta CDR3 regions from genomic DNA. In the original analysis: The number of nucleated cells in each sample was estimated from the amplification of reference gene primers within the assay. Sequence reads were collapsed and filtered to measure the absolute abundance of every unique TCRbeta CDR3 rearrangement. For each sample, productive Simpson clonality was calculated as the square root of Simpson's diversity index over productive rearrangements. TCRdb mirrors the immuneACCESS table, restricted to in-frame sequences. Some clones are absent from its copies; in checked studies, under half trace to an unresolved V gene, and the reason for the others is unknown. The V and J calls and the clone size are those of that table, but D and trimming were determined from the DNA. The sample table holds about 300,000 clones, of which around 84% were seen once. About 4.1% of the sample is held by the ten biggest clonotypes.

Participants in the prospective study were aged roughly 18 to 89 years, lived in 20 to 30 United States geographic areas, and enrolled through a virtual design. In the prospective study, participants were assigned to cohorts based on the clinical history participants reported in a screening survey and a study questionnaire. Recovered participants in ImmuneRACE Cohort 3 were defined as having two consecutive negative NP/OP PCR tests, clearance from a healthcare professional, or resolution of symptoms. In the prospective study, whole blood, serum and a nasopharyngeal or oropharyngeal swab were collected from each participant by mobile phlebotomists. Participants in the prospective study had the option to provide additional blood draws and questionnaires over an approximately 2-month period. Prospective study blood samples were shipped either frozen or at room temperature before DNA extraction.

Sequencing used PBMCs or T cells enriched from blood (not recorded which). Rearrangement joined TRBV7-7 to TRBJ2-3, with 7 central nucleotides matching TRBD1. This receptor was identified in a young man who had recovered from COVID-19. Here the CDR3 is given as CASSLSPTGVDTQYF. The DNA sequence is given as TGTGCTAGCAGCTTGTCGCCAACAGGGGTAGATACGCAGTATTTT.